These 3 T cell receptor beta chains were sequenced from one sample in a study of regulatory T cells in long-lasting Graves disease. Assembly of TCR beta libraries relied on iRepertoire HTBI primers together with Arm-PCR of CDR3 regions. TCRdb re-called the multiplex PCR reads through MiXCR, storing one row per CDR3 protein. This table holds 400,000 to 550,000 distinct CDR3 sequences, roughly 17% found once. Time point given: newly diagnosed GD, antithyroid drugs for less than 3 months. Extracted PBMC RNA gave rise to the TCR library. The sample was also linked to a second study, of T cells in Graves' hyperthyroidism and ophthalmopathy.

Sequenced material: peripheral blood mononuclear cells (PBMCs), taken at new diagnosis, from a patient treated with antithyroid drugs. Receptor source: a woman aged 18 to 35 with Graves disease.

This clonotype was detected ten times or more. V and J are TRBV20-1 and TRBJ2-5; D uncertain. Germline V lookup: CDR1 DFQATT, CDR2 SNEGSKA (reference sequence). The CDR3 runs to 15 residues. Written as DNA, the CDR3 is TGCAGCACAAACCGACCGACGGACCGCCAAGAGACCCAGTACTTC. It yields the protein CSTNRPTDRQETQYF.

This clonotype was seen at least ten times. The rearrangement links TRBV30 to TRBJ1-2; 10 bases match TRBD1. The CDR3 is made up of 14 amino acids. V trimming: 5 bases; J trimming: 8 bases; junction bases outside the gene matches: 11. The germline V gene has CDR1 GTSNPN and CDR2 SVGIG (reference sequence). CDR3 region: CAWSSGQGLWGYTF. The CDR3 DNA follows: TGTGCCTGGTCGTCGGGACAGGGGTTATGGGGCTACACCTTC.

This clonotype was detected ten times or more. The genes are TRBV5-6 and TRBJ1-1; D unclear. Germline V lookup: CDR1 SGHDT, CDR2 YYEEEE. The ends were cut back, 3 bases at V and 0 bases at J, with 6 bases in the middle. This CDR3 spans 13 amino acids. The CDR3 loop reads CASSSGVNTEAFF. CDR3 in DNA: TGTGCCAGCAGCTCGGGAGTGAACACTGAAGCTTTCTTT.